The clone carrying this TCR beta chain was observed a few times. Its target is unknown. This sample was taken from a study of T cell repertoires in cytomegalovirus infection. For the study at large: Signatures in public TCR beta sequences pointed to both CMV infection and matching HLA type.

Study-level results: Of the TCR beta families, the public ones yielded a cumulative frequency that identified carriers of CMV plus the relevant HLA. In two of eight donors, the top clonotype was HLA-C-restricted CMV-specific.

Looked up from germline, CDR1 is SQVTM and CDR2 is ANQGSEA. V lost 4 bases, J lost 5 bases, and 6 bases stayed unmatched. CDR3 length: 15 residues. TCRdb passed the reads through MiXCR, listing each CDR3 protein once. The sample has fewer than 550,000 distinct CDR3 sequences; approximately 26% are singletons. Sequenced: PBMCs. This sequence joins TRBV29-1 and TRBJ2-1; 12 bases agree with TRBD2. This receptor was identified in a human donor in good health (CMV status not recorded). Some clones in this sample may be carry-over from other donors' samples. CDR3 sequence (DNA): TGCAGCGTTGGCCCCCGACTAGCGGGAGACAATGAGCAGTTCTTC. This codes for CSVGPRLAGDNEQFF.